This TCR beta chain stems from a study of breast tumors, draining lymph nodes, adjacent tissues. The lymph nodes were axillary draining lymph nodes from breast cancer patients. General observations from the study: Data fit most tumor T cells coming from lymph node, expanding in tumor. That most tumor T cells come from lymph nodes remained unproven. Luminal-like breast cancer showed significantly higher tumor–nontumor repertoire similarity than basal-like.

The length of the CDR3 is 16 residues. The V gene lost 1 base and the J gene lost 5 bases, with 14 bases spanning the gap. Germline V gene sequence: CDR1 LGHNA, CDR2 YSLEER. MiXCR, applied by TCRdb to the multiplex PCR reads, yields one record per CDR3 protein. The sample has roughly 80,000 distinct CDR3 sequences, roughly a fifth seen once; the top ten hold around 2.5%. This clonotype was seen repeatedly, ten times or more. The antigen remains unidentified. V gene TRBV4-3 combines with J gene TRBJ2-2, with D perhaps TRBD2 (6 bases). What was sequenced was axillary lymph node tissue. The sequence was collected from a female donor with breast cancer. Some clones in this sample may be carry-over from other donors' samples. The CDR3 here is CASSQGRGETTGELFF. CDR3 in DNA: TGCGCCAGCAGCCAAGGGAGGGGTGAAACTACCGGGGAGCTGTTTTTT.